This T cell receptor (beta chain) derives from a study of blood T cell repertoires in COVID-19. The wider study: There were acute and convalescent COVID-19 samples, and they came from the United States, Italy and Spain. The analysed material was cDNA or gDNA that came from T cells, B-cell-depleted T cells, or PBMCs.

Source study methods: Reference gene primers were amplified, and this amplification served to estimate nucleated cell counts. TCRdb's copy holds only in-frame clones and misses some; the assay was immunoSEQ multiplex PCR. V, J and clone size were drawn from that table, and D and trimming were deduced from the DNA. The sample has under 300,000 clones, over 75% seen once; the top ten hold approximately 2%. The CDR3 covers 13 residues. The J segment lost 1 base and the V segment lost 7 bases, leaving 4 bases of the junction unmatched. Germline loops: CDR1 SGHNT, CDR2 YYREEE (reference sequence). Sequenced sample: peripheral blood. The sequence came from a man under 40 who had recovered from COVID-19. This chain uses TRBV5-4 with TRBJ1-1, with TRBD1 matching over 7 bases. Here the CDR3 DNA reads TGTGCCAGCGTTGGGACAGCGAACACTGAAGCTTTCTTT. This gives the protein CASVGTANTEAFF.